The rows below give T cell receptor beta chains drawn from one sample of a study of identical twins. TCRdb itself ran the 5' RACE reads through MiXCR, one entry per CDR3 protein. The table has some 300,000 distinct CDR3 sequences, around 12% seen once. The sample was also linked to a second study, of yellow fever vaccine responses in identical twins.

Sequenced material: CD8+ T cells sorted from blood. These receptors came from a woman under 30 in good health. CDR3s include the opening cysteine and the closing phenylalanine or tryptophan. Fields, in order: D gene, clone size, V gene, J gene, CDR3 DNA, CDR3 protein. D genes are given only for firm matches. Only part of the rows carry a size: once, few, many, or a class if the clone is expanded.

>NA|few|TRBV6-5|TRBJ1-1
TGTGCCAGCAGTTACGGGGGGGGACTCACTGAAGCTTTCTTT
CASSYGGGLTEAFF
>TRBD1|few|TRBV7-2|TRBJ2-3
TGTGCCAGCAGCTTAGGCACAGGGGGAAGGGCAGATACGCAGTATTTT
CASSLGTGGRADTQYF
>TRBD1|NA|TRBV5-1|TRBJ1-1
TGCGCCAGCAGCCCAGGACAGGAGAACACTGAAGCTTTCTTT
CASSPGQENTEAFF
>NA|NA|TRBV15|TRBJ2-1
TGTGCCACCAGCAGAGGGAGGGGGGATATCTCCTACAATGAGCAGTTCTTC
CATSRGRGDISYNEQFF
>NA|NA|TRBV7-9|TRBJ1-2
TGTGCCAGCCGGGAGGGGAACTATGGCTACACCTTC
CASREGNYGYTF
>NA|many|TRBV7-2|TRBJ1-1
TGTGCCAGCAGCTTTAGGGAAGATGGGACTGAAGCTTTCTTT
CASSFREDGTEAFF
>NA|NA|TRBV16|TRBJ1-1
TGTGCCAGCAGCCAAAGGGTCCCCTTGCGCACTGAAGCTTTCTTT
CASSQRVPLRTEAFF
>TRBD2|NA|TRBV12-3/TRBV12-4|TRBJ2-7
TGTGCCAGCAGTTCCGGGACTAGCGGGAGCGAGCAGTACTTC
CASSSGTSGSEQYF
>TRBD1|NA|TRBV28|TRBJ2-1
TGTGCCAGCAAACTGGACAGGGCTCCTGCGTATGAGCAGTTCTTC
CASKLDRAPAYEQFF
>TRBD2|NA|TRBV5-8|TRBJ2-1
TGTGCCAGCGAGCGGGAGCGCTACAATGAGCAGTTCTTC
CASERERYNEQFF
>NA|NA|TRBV6-2/TRBV6-3|TRBJ2-3
TGTGCCAGCAGAACTAGCATAGAGCAGTATTTT
CASRTSIEQYF